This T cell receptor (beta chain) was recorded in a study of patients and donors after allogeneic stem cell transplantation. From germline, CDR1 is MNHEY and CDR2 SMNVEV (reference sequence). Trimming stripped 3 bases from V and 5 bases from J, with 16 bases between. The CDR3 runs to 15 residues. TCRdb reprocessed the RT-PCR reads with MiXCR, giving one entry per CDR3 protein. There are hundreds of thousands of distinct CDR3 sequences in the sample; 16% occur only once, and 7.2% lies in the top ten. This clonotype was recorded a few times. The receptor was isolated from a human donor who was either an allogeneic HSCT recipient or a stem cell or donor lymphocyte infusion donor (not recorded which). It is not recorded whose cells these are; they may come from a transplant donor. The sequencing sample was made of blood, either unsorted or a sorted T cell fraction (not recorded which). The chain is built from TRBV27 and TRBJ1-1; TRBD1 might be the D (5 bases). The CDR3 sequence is CASSFRRGGETEAFF. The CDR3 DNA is TGTGCCAGCAGTTTCCGAAGGGGTGGAGAAACTGAAGCTTTCTTT.